This is a list of T cell receptor beta chains from one sample in a study of regulatory T cells in long-lasting Graves disease. TCRdb passed the multiplex PCR reads through MiXCR, listing each CDR3 protein once. The sample includes around 340,000 distinct CDR3 sequences, around 20% of them seen just once. The specimen comprised peripheral blood mononuclear cells (PBMCs), sampled when the disease was refractory, from a patient treated with antithyroid drugs. All receptors derive from a female donor with Graves disease. Each CDR3 is given with its conserved first and last residue. Each record gives: V gene, clone size, D gene, J gene, CDR3 protein, CDR3 DNA. The D gene is left open where the match is weak. Not every row has a clone size; where given, it reads once, few, many or a size class.

v_gene: TRBV14
abundance: .
d_gene: TRBD1
j_gene: TRBJ2-7
CDR3aa: CASSQDGTGGQYF
CDR3nt: TGTGCCAGCAGCCAAGATGGGACAGGGGGGCAGTACTTC

v_gene: TRBV29-1
abundance: many
d_gene: .
j_gene: TRBJ2-7
CDR3aa: CSVAARLTLNEQYF
CDR3nt: TGCAGCGTAGCGGCCCGTCTGACCCTCAACGAGCAGTACTTC

v_gene: TRBV6-2/TRBV6-3
abundance: .
d_gene: TRBD1
j_gene: TRBJ1-5
CDR3aa: CASKRAGTGGNQPQHF
CDR3nt: TGTGCCAGCAAAAGGGCGGGGACAGGGGGCAATCAGCCCCAGCATTTT

v_gene: TRBV2
abundance: once
d_gene: TRBD1
j_gene: TRBJ2-1
CDR3aa: CATHDRVSSNEQFF
CDR3nt: TGTGCCACCCATGACAGGGTATCAAGTAATGAGCAGTTCTTC

v_gene: TRBV11-2
abundance: .
d_gene: .
j_gene: TRBJ2-2
CDR3aa: CATGLLNTGELFF
CDR3nt: TGTGCCACGGGACTCCTTAACACCGGGGAGCTGTTCTTT

v_gene: TRBV7-6
abundance: .
d_gene: .
j_gene: TRBJ1-1
CDR3aa: CASSRKGDTEAFF
CDR3nt: TGTGCCAGCAGCAGGAAGGGGGACACTGAAGCTTTCTTT

v_gene: TRBV30
abundance: few
d_gene: .
j_gene: TRBJ2-7
CDR3aa: CAWSQGYEQYF
CDR3nt: TGTGCCTGGAGTCAAGGTTACGAGCAGTACTTC

v_gene: TRBV20-1
abundance: many
d_gene: .
j_gene: TRBJ1-1
CDR3aa: CSARVAMNTEAFF
CDR3nt: TGCAGTGCTAGAGTTGCCATGAACACTGAAGCTTTCTTT

v_gene: TRBV7-9
abundance: few
d_gene: .
j_gene: TRBJ2-7
CDR3aa: CASSPLGEQYF
CDR3nt: TGTGCCAGCAGCCCACTGGGGGAGCAGTACTTC

v_gene: TRBV20-1
abundance: few
d_gene: .
j_gene: TRBJ1-5
CDR3aa: CSARQTVSNQPQHF
CDR3nt: TGCAGTGCTAGACAGACAGTTAGCAATCAGCCCCAGCATTTT

v_gene: TRBV24-1
abundance: many
d_gene: TRBD2
j_gene: TRBJ2-2
CDR3aa: CATSDRSGRNTGELFF
CDR3nt: TGTGCCACCAGTGACCGTAGCGGGAGGAACACCGGGGAGCTGTTTTTT

v_gene: TRBV6-1
abundance: .
d_gene: TRBD1
j_gene: TRBJ2-7
CDR3aa: CASTEGTGGSYEQYF
CDR3nt: TGTGCCAGCACCGAGGGGACAGGGGGTAGCTACGAGCAGTACTTC

v_gene: TRBV2
abundance: many
d_gene: TRBD1
j_gene: TRBJ2-7
CDR3aa: CASRGRDRASYEQYF
CDR3nt: TGTGCCAGCAGGGGAAGGGACAGGGCCTCCTACGAGCAGTACTTC

v_gene: TRBV5-5
abundance: .
d_gene: .
j_gene: TRBJ2-5
CDR3aa: CASSRPQGRAGGETQYF
CDR3nt: TGTGCCAGCAGCCGTCCGCAGGGTCGGGCCGGGGGAGAGACCCAGTACTTC

v_gene: TRBV6-5
abundance: .
d_gene: .
j_gene: TRBJ2-7
CDR3aa: CASSYSLQSYEQYF
CDR3nt: TGTGCCAGCAGTTACTCGTTACAGTCCTACGAGCAGTACTTC

v_gene: TRBV20-1
abundance: .
d_gene: .
j_gene: TRBJ1-5
CDR3aa: CSAPEYSNQPQHF
CDR3nt: TGCAGTGCTCCAGAATATAGCAATCAGCCCCAGCATTTT

v_gene: TRBV13
abundance: few
d_gene: .
j_gene: TRBJ2-2
CDR3aa: CASSLGGRGTGELFF
CDR3nt: TGTGCCAGCAGCTTAGGCGGGAGAGGTACCGGGGAGCTGTTTTTT

v_gene: TRBV7-9
abundance: few
d_gene: .
j_gene: TRBJ1-1
CDR3aa: CASTQAGNTEAFF
CDR3nt: TGTGCCAGCACCCAGGCCGGGAACACTGAAGCTTTCTTT

v_gene: TRBV5-6
abundance: .
d_gene: .
j_gene: TRBJ2-2
CDR3aa: CASSARGPWGTGELFF
CDR3nt: TGTGCCAGCAGCGCGAGGGGACCCTGGGGCACCGGGGAGCTGTTTTTT

v_gene: TRBV4-2
abundance: .
d_gene: .
j_gene: TRBJ1-1
CDR3aa: CASSQPTAGTEAFF
CDR3nt: TGTGCCAGCAGCCAACCAACGGCGGGTACTGAAGCTTTCTTT

v_gene: TRBV27
abundance: .
d_gene: TRBD1
j_gene: TRBJ1-3
CDR3aa: CASSLGTGAGNTIYF
CDR3nt: TGTGCCAGCAGTTTAGGGACAGGGGCTGGAAACACCATATATTTT

v_gene: TRBV28
abundance: many
d_gene: TRBD1
j_gene: TRBJ1-5
CDR3aa: CASSPLQGASNQPQHF
CDR3nt: TGTGCCAGCAGTCCCCTCCAGGGGGCTAGCAATCAGCCCCAGCATTTT

v_gene: TRBV5-1
abundance: .
d_gene: .
j_gene: TRBJ2-7
CDR3aa: CASSLDIRPPRNEQYF
CDR3nt: TGCGCCAGCAGCTTGGATATTAGGCCCCCCCGAAACGAGCAGTACTTC

v_gene: TRBV30
abundance: .
d_gene: .
j_gene: TRBJ1-5
CDR3aa: CAWSDTFSNQPQHF
CDR3nt: TGTGCCTGGAGTGACACATTTAGCAATCAGCCCCAGCATTTT

v_gene: TRBV7-2
abundance: .
d_gene: TRBD2
j_gene: TRBJ2-2
CDR3aa: CASSLGPGLAETGELFF
CDR3nt: TGTGCCAGCAGCTTAGGGCCCGGACTAGCGGAAACCGGGGAGCTGTTTTTT

v_gene: TRBV9
abundance: .
d_gene: .
j_gene: TRBJ2-7
CDR3aa: CASSVHPGIYEQYF
CDR3nt: TGTGCCAGCAGCGTCCATCCGGGGATCTACGAGCAGTACTTC

v_gene: TRBV6-2/TRBV6-3
abundance: many
d_gene: .
j_gene: TRBJ2-7
CDR3aa: CASSYSIRGLYEQYF
CDR3nt: TGTGCCAGCAGTTACTCGATCCGCGGGCTATACGAGCAGTACTTC

v_gene: TRBV11-2
abundance: many
d_gene: TRBD1
j_gene: TRBJ2-5
CDR3aa: CASTMTPDRGLETQYF
CDR3nt: TGTGCCAGCACCATGACCCCCGACAGGGGGCTAGAGACCCAGTACTTC

v_gene: TRBV10-3
abundance: many
d_gene: .
j_gene: TRBJ1-2
CDR3aa: CAISELSLAGTEYGYTF
CDR3nt: TGTGCCATCAGTGAGTTAAGTTTGGCCGGGACCGAATATGGCTACACCTTC

v_gene: TRBV27
abundance: few
d_gene: .
j_gene: TRBJ1-2
CDR3aa: CASSSLPGHYGYTF
CDR3nt: TGTGCCAGCAGTTCCCTCCCGGGGCACTATGGCTACACCTTC

v_gene: TRBV4-1
abundance: .
d_gene: .
j_gene: TRBJ2-5
CDR3aa: CASSQWVRETQYF
CDR3nt: TGCGCCAGCAGCCAGTGGGTTCGAGAGACCCAGTACTTC

v_gene: TRBV7-8
abundance: many
d_gene: TRBD2
j_gene: TRBJ2-5
CDR3aa: CASSLRASGQETQYF
CDR3nt: TGTGCCAGCAGCTTAAGGGCTAGCGGACAAGAGACCCAGTACTTC

v_gene: TRBV11-3
abundance: .
d_gene: TRBD2
j_gene: TRBJ2-7
CDR3aa: CASSLDPGGEQYF
CDR3nt: TGTGCCAGCAGCTTAGACCCGGGGGGCGAGCAGTACTTC

v_gene: TRBV6-2/TRBV6-3
abundance: .
d_gene: .
j_gene: TRBJ2-7
CDR3aa: CASSYKDSVPYEQYF
CDR3nt: TGTGCCAGCAGTTACAAGGACAGCGTCCCCTACGAGCAGTACTTC

v_gene: TRBV6-2/TRBV6-3
abundance: many
d_gene: TRBD1
j_gene: TRBJ1-1
CDR3aa: CASRPGTGVMNTEAFF
CDR3nt: TGTGCCAGCCGACCCGGGACAGGGGTTATGAACACTGAAGCTTTCTTT

v_gene: TRBV24-1
abundance: .
d_gene: .
j_gene: TRBJ2-7
CDR3aa: CATYRAQGSYEQYF
CDR3nt: TGTGCCACCTACAGAGCACAGGGCTCCTACGAGCAGTACTTC

v_gene: TRBV11-2
abundance: many
d_gene: TRBD2
j_gene: TRBJ2-2
CDR3aa: CASSFSGGATAGELFF
CDR3nt: TGTGCCAGCAGCTTTAGCGGGGGGGCCACCGCCGGGGAGCTGTTTTTT

v_gene: TRBV6-1
abundance: many
d_gene: .
j_gene: TRBJ1-6
CDR3aa: CASRMGEGNSPLHF
CDR3nt: TGTGCCAGCAGAATGGGGGAGGGGAATTCACCCCTCCACTTT

v_gene: TRBV9
abundance: many
d_gene: .
j_gene: TRBJ1-4
CDR3aa: CASSVGVATNEKLFF
CDR3nt: TGTGCCAGCAGCGTAGGAGTTGCAACTAATGAAAAACTGTTTTTT

v_gene: TRBV6-1
abundance: many
d_gene: .
j_gene: TRBJ2-7
CDR3aa: CASNLRSSYEQYF
CDR3nt: TGTGCCAGCAACCTCAGGAGCTCCTACGAGCAGTACTTC

v_gene: TRBV12-3/TRBV12-4
abundance: many
d_gene: .
j_gene: TRBJ1-4
CDR3aa: CASSPLGFNEKLFF
CDR3nt: TGTGCCAGCAGCCCCCTGGGGTTTAATGAAAAACTGTTTTTT

v_gene: TRBV6-9
abundance: .
d_gene: .
j_gene: TRBJ1-5
CDR3aa: CASSSVKGGQPQHF
CDR3nt: TGTGCCAGCAGTTCGGTTAAGGGCGGTCAGCCCCAGCATTTT

v_gene: TRBV12-5
abundance: many
d_gene: TRBD2
j_gene: TRBJ2-7
CDR3aa: CASATSGGAYEQYF
CDR3nt: TGTGCTAGTGCCACTAGCGGGGGGGCCTACGAGCAGTACTTC

v_gene: TRBV20-1
abundance: few
d_gene: .
j_gene: TRBJ1-1
CDR3aa: CSASPDHNTEAFF
CDR3nt: TGCAGTGCTAGCCCAGACCATAACACTGAAGCTTTCTTT

v_gene: TRBV5-1
abundance: .
d_gene: .
j_gene: TRBJ2-3
CDR3aa: CASTERNTDTQYF
CDR3nt: TGCGCCAGCACCGAAAGGAACACAGATACGCAGTATTTT

v_gene: TRBV7-8
abundance: many
d_gene: .
j_gene: TRBJ2-5
CDR3aa: CASSLRDEKDPRMAETQYF
CDR3nt: TGTGCCAGCAGCCTCCGGGACGAAAAAGACCCTAGAATGGCGGAGACCCAGTACTTC

v_gene: TRBV12-3/TRBV12-4
abundance: many
d_gene: .
j_gene: TRBJ1-1
CDR3aa: CASSFQARRTEAFF
CDR3nt: TGTGCCAGCAGTTTCCAGGCCCGAAGAACTGAAGCTTTCTTT

v_gene: TRBV6-1
abundance: many
d_gene: .
j_gene: TRBJ2-5
CDR3aa: CASSEGGTGKTQYF
CDR3nt: TGTGCCAGCAGTGAGGGCGGGACGGGGAAGACCCAGTACTTC

v_gene: TRBV6-9
abundance: .
d_gene: .
j_gene: TRBJ2-7
CDR3aa: CASSLGLGGNYEQYF
CDR3nt: TGTGCCAGCAGTTTGGGACTCGGGGGTAACTACGAGCAGTACTTC

v_gene: TRBV3-1
abundance: many
d_gene: .
j_gene: TRBJ1-5
CDR3aa: CASSVGGRNQPQHF
CDR3nt: TGTGCCAGCAGTGTAGGGGGGCGGAATCAGCCCCAGCATTTT

v_gene: TRBV6-1
abundance: many
d_gene: TRBD1
j_gene: TRBJ2-5
CDR3aa: CASSRTGGETQYF
CDR3nt: TGTGCCAGCAGCCGGACAGGGGGGGAGACCCAGTACTTC

v_gene: TRBV11-3
abundance: .
d_gene: TRBD1
j_gene: TRBJ1-1
CDR3aa: CASSLGQGALEAFF
CDR3nt: TGTGCCAGCAGCTTGGGACAGGGGGCGTTAGAAGCTTTCTTT

v_gene: TRBV6-1
abundance: many
d_gene: .
j_gene: TRBJ1-6
CDR3aa: CASSIRRTVGNSPLHF
CDR3nt: TGTGCCAGCAGTATACGCCGGACAGTGGGAAATTCACCCCTCCACTTT

v_gene: TRBV7-2
abundance: .
d_gene: .
j_gene: TRBJ1-4
CDR3aa: CASSSPSWGLMDEKLFF
CDR3nt: TGTGCCAGCAGCTCCCCCTCCTGGGGCTTGATGGATGAAAAACTGTTTTTT

v_gene: TRBV6-2/TRBV6-3
abundance: .
d_gene: TRBD2
j_gene: TRBJ2-1
CDR3aa: CASSYGWGGYNEQFF
CDR3nt: TGTGCCAGCAGTTACGGGTGGGGGGGCTACAATGAGCAGTTCTTC